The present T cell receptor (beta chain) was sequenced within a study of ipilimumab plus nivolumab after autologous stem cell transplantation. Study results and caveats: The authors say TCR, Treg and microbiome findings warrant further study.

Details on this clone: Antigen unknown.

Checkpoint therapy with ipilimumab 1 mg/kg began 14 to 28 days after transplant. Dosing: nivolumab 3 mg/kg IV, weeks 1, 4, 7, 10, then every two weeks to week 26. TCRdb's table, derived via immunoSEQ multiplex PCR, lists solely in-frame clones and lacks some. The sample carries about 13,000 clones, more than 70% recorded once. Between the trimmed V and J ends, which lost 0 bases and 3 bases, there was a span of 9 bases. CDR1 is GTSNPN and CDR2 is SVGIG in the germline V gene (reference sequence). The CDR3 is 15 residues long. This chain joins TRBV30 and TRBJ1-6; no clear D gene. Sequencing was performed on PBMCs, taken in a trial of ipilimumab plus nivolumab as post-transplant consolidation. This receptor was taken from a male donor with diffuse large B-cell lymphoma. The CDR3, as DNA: TGTGCCTGGAGTGTTAGGCACGGCTATAATTCACCCCTCCACTTT. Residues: CAWSVRHGYNSPLHF.